These 8 T cell receptor beta chains originate from one sample sequenced in a study of beta chain features in type 1 diabetes (dated by TCRdb to the late 2010s). Library creation used the immunoSEQ multiplex PCR assay. The High Capacity cDNA Reverse Transcription Kit was used to reverse transcribe all of the isolated RNA, meaning that expressed TCRB transcripts were what got sequenced. Entries here come from immuneACCESS through TCRdb and include only in-frame sequences with V and J called. Some clones fail to appear in such tables; in the studies checked, an unresolved V gene covers under half of the shortfall, and the cause of the remainder is unknown. Within this sample are around 280,000 clones, with about 15% of them counted one time only. Together, the top ten hold about 0.014% of the sample. For these TCRs, the target antigens are not known. Points the paper makes about the study in general: Type 1 diabetes patients showed a moderate but significant shortening of TCRB CDR3 length in all four CD4+ subsets.

Input material: naive CD4+ T cells from blood. The cell subset or site label here, explained by the study, means: true naive CD4+ T cells. Receptors were obtained from a man aged 18 to 29 with type 1 diabetes.

V and J are TRBV30 and TRBJ1-1; 10 bases agree with TRBD1. J was trimmed by 5 bases and V by 0 bases; bases with no gene match: 3. The germline V gene has CDR1 GTSNPN and CDR2 SVGIG (reference sequence). The CDR3 loop spans 14 amino acids. The CDR3 DNA reads as TGTGCCTGGAGTGTCGACAGGGGGCGGACTGAAGCTTTCTTT. Its protein is CAWSVDRGRTEAFF.

This chain links TRBV6-1 with TRBJ1-4; the match to TRBD1 covers 7 bases. Germline-derived CDR1 and CDR2 are MNHNS and SASEGT. After removal of 4 bases from V and 2 bases from J, the junction contained 10 bases not matched to a gene. The CDR3 spans 17 residues. CDR3 DNA: TGTGCCAGCAGTGCCCCGACAGGGTTTTTTACTAATGAAAAACTGTTTTTT. It specifies CASSAPTGFFTNEKLFF.

V gene TRBV10-3 combines with J gene TRBJ1-5; 9 bases are shared with TRBD1. The germline gives CDR1 ENHRY, CDR2 SYGVKD. J was trimmed by 6 bases and V by 6 bases; bases with no gene match: 9. The CDR3 is made up of 15 amino acids. The DNA for the CDR3 is TGTGCCATCAGCGACCGGACAGGGGAACGTCAGCCCCAGCATTTT. As protein: CAISDRTGERQPQHF.

V is TRBV30 and J is TRBJ2-7, with 7 positions matching TRBD2. The CDR3 is 12 residues long. Germline V gene lookup returns CDR1 GTSNPN and CDR2 SVGIG (reference sequence). V was pared by 5 bases and J by 1 base, with 2 bases of the junction left unmatched. The CDR3 loop reads CAWGLGSYEQYF. CDR3 DNA sequence: TGTGCCTGGGGACTAGGGTCCTACGAGCAGTACTTC.

There are a few counts of this clone. The chain joins TRBV11-2 to TRBJ2-1, with 9 bases matching TRBD2. The germline V gene encodes CDR1 SGHAT and CDR2 FQNNGV. The J segment lost 0 bases and the V segment lost 3 bases, leaving 3 bases of the junction unmatched. The CDR3 extends over 16 amino acids. CDR3 bases: TGTGCCAGCAGCTTGCTAGCGGGGCCCTCCTACAATGAGCAGTTCTTC. Its translation is CASSLLAGPSYNEQFF.

This clone was counted only a few times. The chain joins TRBV18 to TRBJ1-2; D is perhaps TRBD1 (5 bases). CDR3 length: 14 residues. Germline CDR1 and CDR2: KGHSH and LQKENI. Trimming took 4 bases from V and 0 from J, leaving 9 bases between them. The CDR3 sequence: CASSLQDTNYGYTF. The CDR3 region has the DNA TGTGCCAGCTCACTACAGGATACTAACTATGGCTACACCTTC.

The table lists this clone with a few counts. V is TRBV15 and J is TRBJ2-5; TRBD1 aligns across 10 bases. There are 16 residues in the CDR3. V lost 1 base to trimming and J lost 5 bases; unmatched junction nucleotides: 7. Germline V lookup: CDR1 LNHNV, CDR2 YYDKDF (reference sequence). CDR3 in DNA: TGTGCCACCAGCAGAGCCGTGACAGGGGGCTGGGAGACCCAGTACTTC. Encoded protein: CATSRAVTGGWETQYF.

This chain links TRBV7-9 with TRBJ1-1, with a tentative D call TRBD1 (5 bases). Germline assignment: CDR1 SEHNR and CDR2 FQNEAQ (reference sequence). The CDR3 spans 14 residues. Between the trimmed V and J ends, which lost 1 base and 1 base, there was a span of 7 bases. CDR3 sequence: CASSLGGTNTEAFF. Here the CDR3 DNA reads TGTGCCAGCAGCTTAGGGGGCACGAACACTGAAGCTTTCTTT.